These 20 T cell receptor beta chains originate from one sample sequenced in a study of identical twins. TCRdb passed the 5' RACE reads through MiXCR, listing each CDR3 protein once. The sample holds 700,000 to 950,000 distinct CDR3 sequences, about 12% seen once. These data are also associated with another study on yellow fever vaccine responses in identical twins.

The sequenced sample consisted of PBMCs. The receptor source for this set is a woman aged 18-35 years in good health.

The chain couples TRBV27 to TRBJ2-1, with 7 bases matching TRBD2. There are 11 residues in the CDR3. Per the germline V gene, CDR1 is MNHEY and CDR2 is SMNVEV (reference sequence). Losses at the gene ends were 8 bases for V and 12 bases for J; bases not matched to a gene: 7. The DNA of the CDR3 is TGTGCCAGCGAAGGAGGGAGGGGGCAGTTCTTC. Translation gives CASEGGRGQFF.

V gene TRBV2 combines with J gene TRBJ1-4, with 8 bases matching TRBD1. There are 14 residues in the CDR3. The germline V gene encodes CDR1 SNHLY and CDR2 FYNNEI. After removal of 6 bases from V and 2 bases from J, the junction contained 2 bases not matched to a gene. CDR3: CASRGQGTNEKLFF. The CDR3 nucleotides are TGTGCCAGCAGAGGACAGGGCACTAATGAAAAACTGTTTTTT.

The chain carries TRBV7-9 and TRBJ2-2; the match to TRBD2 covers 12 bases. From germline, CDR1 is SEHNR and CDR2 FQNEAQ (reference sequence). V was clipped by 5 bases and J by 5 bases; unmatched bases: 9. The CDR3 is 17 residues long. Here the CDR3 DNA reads TGTGCCAGCAGCCCTCGACTAGCGGGAGACGGAACCGGGGAGCTGTTTTTT. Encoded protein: CASSPRLAGDGTGELFF.

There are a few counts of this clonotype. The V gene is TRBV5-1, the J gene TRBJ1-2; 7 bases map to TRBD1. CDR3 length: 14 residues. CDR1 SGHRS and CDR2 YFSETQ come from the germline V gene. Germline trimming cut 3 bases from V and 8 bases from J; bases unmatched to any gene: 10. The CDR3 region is CASSSDQGDSGYTF. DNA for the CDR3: TGCGCCAGCAGCTCCGATCAGGGGGACTCCGGCTACACCTTC.

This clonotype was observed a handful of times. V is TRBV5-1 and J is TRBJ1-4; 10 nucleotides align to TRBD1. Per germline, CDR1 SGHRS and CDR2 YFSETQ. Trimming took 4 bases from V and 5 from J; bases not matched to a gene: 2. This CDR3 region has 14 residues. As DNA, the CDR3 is TGCGCCAGCAGCGGACAGGGGGTAAATGAAAAACTGTTTTTT. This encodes CASSGQGVNEKLFF.

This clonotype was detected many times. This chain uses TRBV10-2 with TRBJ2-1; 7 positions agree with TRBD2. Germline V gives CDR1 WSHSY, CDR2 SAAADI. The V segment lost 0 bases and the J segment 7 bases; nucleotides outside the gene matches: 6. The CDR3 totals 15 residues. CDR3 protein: CASSESMLLANEQFF. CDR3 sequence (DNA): TGCGCCAGCAGTGAGTCGATGTTACTAGCGAATGAGCAGTTCTTC.

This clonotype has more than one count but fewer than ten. The CDR3 nucleotides read TGCAGCGCTGGGGGACGTAACGGGGAGCAGTACGTC. Translation gives CSAGGRNGEQYV. The V call is TRBV29-1, the J call TRBJ2-7; either TRBD1 or TRBD2 may supply D (5 bases each). The CDR3 sequence is 12 residues long. CDR1 is SQVTM and CDR2 is ANQGSEA in the germline V gene. The ends were cut back, 7 bases at V and 7 bases at J, with 17 bases in the middle.

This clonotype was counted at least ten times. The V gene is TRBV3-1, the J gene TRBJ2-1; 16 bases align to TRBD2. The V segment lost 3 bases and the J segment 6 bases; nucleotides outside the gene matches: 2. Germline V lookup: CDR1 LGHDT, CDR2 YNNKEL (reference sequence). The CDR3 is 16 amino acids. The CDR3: CASSQGLAGGLNEQFF. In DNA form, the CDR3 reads TGTGCCAGCAGCCAGGGACTAGCGGGGGGGCTCAATGAGCAGTTCTTC.

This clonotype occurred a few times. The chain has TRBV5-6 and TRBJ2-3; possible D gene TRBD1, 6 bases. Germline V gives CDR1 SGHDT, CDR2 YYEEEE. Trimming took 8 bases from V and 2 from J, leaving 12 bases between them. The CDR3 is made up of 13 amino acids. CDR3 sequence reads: CASTGRNTDTQYF. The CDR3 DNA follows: TGTGCCAGTACAGGGAGAAACACAGATACGCAGTATTTT.

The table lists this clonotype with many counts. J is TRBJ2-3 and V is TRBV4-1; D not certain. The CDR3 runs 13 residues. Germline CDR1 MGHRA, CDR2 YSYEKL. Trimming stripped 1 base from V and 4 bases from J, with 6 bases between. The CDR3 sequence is CASSQGKADTQYF. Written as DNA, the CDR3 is TGCGCCAGCAGCCAAGGGAAGGCAGATACGCAGTATTTT.

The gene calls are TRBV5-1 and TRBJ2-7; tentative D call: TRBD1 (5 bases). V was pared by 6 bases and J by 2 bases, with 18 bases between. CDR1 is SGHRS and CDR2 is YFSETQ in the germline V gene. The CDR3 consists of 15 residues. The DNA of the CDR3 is TGCGCCAGCAACCCTTACACTTGGGGCACCTACGAGCAGTACTTC. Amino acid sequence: CASNPYTWGTYEQYF.

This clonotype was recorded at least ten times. The CDR3 spells CASSLAGQGVDTQYF. The CDR3 nucleotides are TGTGCCAGCAGCTTGGCGGGACAGGGGGTCGATACGCAGTATTTT. The rearrangement joins TRBV12-3 or TRBV12-4 to TRBJ2-3; 11 nucleotides line up with TRBD1. With V trimmed by 6 bases and J by 6 bases, 8 bases remained unmatched. This CDR3 comprises 15 residues.

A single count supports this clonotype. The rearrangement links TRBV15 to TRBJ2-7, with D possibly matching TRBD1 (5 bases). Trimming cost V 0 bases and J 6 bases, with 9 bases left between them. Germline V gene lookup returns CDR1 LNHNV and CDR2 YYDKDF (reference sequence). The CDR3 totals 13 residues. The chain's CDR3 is CATSRDGQGEQYV. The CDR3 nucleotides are TGTGCCACCAGCAGAGATGGGCAGGGCGAGCAGTACGTC.

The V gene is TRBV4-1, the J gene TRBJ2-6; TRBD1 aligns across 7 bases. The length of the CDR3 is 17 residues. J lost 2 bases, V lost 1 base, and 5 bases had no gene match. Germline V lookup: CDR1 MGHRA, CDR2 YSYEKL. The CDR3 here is CASSQGQGPPGANVLTF. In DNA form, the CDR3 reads TGCGCCAGCAGCCAAGGACAGGGACCCCCTGGGGCCAACGTCCTGACTTTC.

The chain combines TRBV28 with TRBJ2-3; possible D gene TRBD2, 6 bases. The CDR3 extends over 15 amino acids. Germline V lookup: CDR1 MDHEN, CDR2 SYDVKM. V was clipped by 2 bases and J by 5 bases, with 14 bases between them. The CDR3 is CASSLAGGEGDTQYF. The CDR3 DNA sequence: TGTGCCAGCAGTTTAGCGGGCGGGGAAGGAGATACGCAGTATTTT.

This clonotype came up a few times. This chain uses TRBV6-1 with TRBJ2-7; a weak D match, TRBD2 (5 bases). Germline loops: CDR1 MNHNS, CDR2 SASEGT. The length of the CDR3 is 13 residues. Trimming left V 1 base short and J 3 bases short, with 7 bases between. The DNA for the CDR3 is TGTGCCAGCAGTGAAGGGAGGATCTACGAGCAGTACTTC. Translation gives CASSEGRIYEQYF.

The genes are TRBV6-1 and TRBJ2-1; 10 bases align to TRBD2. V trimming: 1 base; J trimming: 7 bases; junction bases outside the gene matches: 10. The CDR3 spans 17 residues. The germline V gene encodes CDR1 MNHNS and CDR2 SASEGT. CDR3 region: CASSEGPSGGAGNEQFF. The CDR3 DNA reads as TGTGCCAGCAGTGAAGGTCCCAGCGGGGGGGCTGGGAATGAGCAGTTCTTC.

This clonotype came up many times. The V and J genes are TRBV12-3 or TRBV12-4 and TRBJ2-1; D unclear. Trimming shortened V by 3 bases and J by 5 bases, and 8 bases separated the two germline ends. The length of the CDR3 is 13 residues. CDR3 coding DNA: TGTGCCAGCAGTTTCGGAGCTAACAATGAGCAGTTCTTC. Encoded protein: CASSFGANNEQFF.

CDR3 protein: CASSDYRQGGGYEQYF. CDR3 nucleotide sequence: TGCGCCAGCAGTGATTACCGACAGGGCGGGGGGTACGAGCAGTACTTC. V is TRBV10-1 and J is TRBJ2-7; D might be TRBD2 (8 bases). With 3 bases removed from V and 4 bases from J, the gap between germline ends came to 19 bases. The germline CDR1 and CDR2 sequences are WNHNN and SYGVQD (reference sequence). The CDR3 extends over 16 amino acids.

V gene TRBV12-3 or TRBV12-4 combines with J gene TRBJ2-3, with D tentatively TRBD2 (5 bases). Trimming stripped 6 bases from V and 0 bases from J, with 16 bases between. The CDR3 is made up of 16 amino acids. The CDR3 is CASRSGRGLSTDTQYF. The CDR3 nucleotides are TGTGCCAGCAGGAGCGGTAGAGGGCTTAGCACAGATACGCAGTATTTT.